The clone carrying this TCR beta chain occurred a few times. The target antigen is unknown. The same CDR3 arises from other DNA sequences in this sample as well. Every bit of the isolated RNA underwent reverse transcription, so sequencing read expressed TCRB transcripts. Average reads for naive, central memory and regulatory T cell samples were about 3.57 million. Measured with immunoSEQ multiplex PCR; TCRdb has only the in-frame clones, and not every one. The sample holds about 660,000 clones, around 15% seen once. Based on CD45RO/CCR7/CD25/CD127/CD95/CD27, CD4+ regulatory, stem cell-like memory, naive and central memory cells were sorted. CDR1 and CDR2 from the germline V gene are GTSNPN and SVGIG (reference sequence). Trimming left V 3 bases short and J 6 bases short, with 9 bases between. The CDR3 runs to 12 residues. These data are taken from a study of beta chain features in type 1 diabetes. Study-wide findings and caveats: Relative to healthy donors, patients appeared to have naive, central memory and Treg TCRB repertoires that were more similar. Shortening that was moderate but significant affected the TCRB CDR3s of Type 1 diabetes patients in all four CD4+ subsets.

The sequence was obtained from a young man with type 1 diabetes. The chain links TRBV30 to TRBJ1-5, with a tentative D call TRBD1 (5 bases). The sequencing sample was made of naive CD4+ T cells from blood. This CDR3 is CAWSPGGQPQHF. The CDR3 nucleotides read TGTGCCTGGAGCCCGGGGGGTCAGCCCCAGCATTTT.